This TCR beta chain was sequenced during a study of blood T cell repertoires in COVID-19 (TCRdb year 2020). Regarding the research as a whole: The collaborator samples originated in the United States, Italy and Spain and spanned the acute and convalescent phases of COVID-19. The material from the prospective study consisted of cDNA or gDNA derived from T cells, B-cell-depleted T cells, or PBMCs. The dataset comprised deeply sampled blood TCRbeta repertoires from subjects exposed to, actively infected with, or recovered from COVID-19. The repertoires were released in a freely available public database intended as a resource for research on the immune response to SARS-CoV-2. Samples came from the ongoing ImmuneRACE study (first 160 participants) plus 1,254 subjects from 6 global collaborators. A de-identified subject ID, COVID-19 status, age in years and sex were almost always included in the sample metadata. Where HLA class I and class II types were available, the types were taken from metadata supplied by the sample provider, not from assay-based typing.

What the work shows at the level of the full study, not this receptor alone: Clinical and demographic metadata were provided uncurated, with the amount varying by source and participant.

Of note for this clone: The specificity of this receptor is unknown. There are no base qualities to consult, and no much larger clone falls within one base.

Whole blood was collected in K2EDTA tubes by collaborating institutions according to the institutions' own protocols. For TCRbeta analysis, collaborators shipped samples as frozen whole blood, isolated PBMCs, or DNA extracted from either of those sample types. The immunoSEQ Assay, a bias-controlled multiplex PCR, was used to amplify TCRbeta CDR3 regions from genomic DNA. The study's processing was this. The number of nucleated cells in each sample was estimated by amplification of reference gene primers within the assay. To quantify the absolute abundance of each unique TCRbeta CDR3 rearrangement, sequence reads were collapsed and filtered. For each sample, productive Simpson clonality was calculated by taking the square root of Simpson's diversity index across productive rearrangements. The clones in this table, taken by TCRdb from immuneACCESS, are in-frame only. Not every clone is retained; where verified, under half of the shortfall comes from an unresolved V gene, and the cause of the rest is unknown. V and J calls and clone size are those listed in that table; D and trimming were worked out from the DNA. This sample is represented by some 170,000 clones; 76% of them were singletons. The ten most abundant clones make up roughly 8.7% of the sample.

The CDR3 runs 15 amino acids, cysteine and phenylalanine included. Just CDR3 DNA is preserved here, 45 bases in frame from base 1. The V and J ends are trimmed by 3 bases and 5 bases, leaving 15 bases between them. CDR1 and CDR2 are read off the germline V gene as SGHRS and YFSETQ. The sequence derives from a woman aged 50 to 60 with active or convalescent COVID-19. The chain is assembled from TRBV5-1 and TRBJ1-5; a tentative D match to TRBD1 spans 6 bases. The sample was peripheral blood. The nucleotide sequence reads TGCGCCAGCAGCTCCGGAGGGGGGGAGCATCAGCCCCAGCATTTT. The translation is CASSSGGGEHQPQHF.